One sample yielded the 22 T cell receptor beta chains listed below, sequenced in a study of Graves' ophthalmopathy and Graves' hyperthyroidism. The sequenced template was RNA, covering the TCR beta CDR3 region. HTBI primers primed a first-round RT-PCR, and a second-round multiplex PCR followed. TCRdb redid the calling of the multiplex PCR reads with MiXCR, one entry per CDR3 protein. This sample has some 370,000 distinct CDR3 sequences, with about 17% found just once. Input material: peripheral blood. The origin of the receptors is an adult woman with stable Graves' hyperthyroidism.

This clonotype was seen at least ten times. The chain employs TRBV7-9 and TRBJ1-2; no definite D call. CDR3 length: 15 residues. The V end was cut by 1 base, the J end by 3 bases, with 12 bases between. Germline lookup yields CDR1 SEHNR and CDR2 FQNEAQ (reference sequence). The CDR3 nucleotides are TGTGCCAGCAGCTTAGGTTCTGCAGGCCACTATGGCTACACCTTC. Translation gives CASSLGSAGHYGYTF.

This clonotype was seen many times. The chain couples TRBV6-5 to TRBJ1-2; the match to TRBD1 covers 8 bases. J lost 6 bases, V lost 2 bases, and 5 bases had no gene match. Germline V gives CDR1 MNHEY, CDR2 SVGAGI. The CDR3 spans 14 residues. The CDR3 spells CASSYGRGLNGYTF. CDR3 in DNA: TGTGCCAGCAGTTACGGCAGGGGGCTCAATGGCTACACCTTC.

CDR3: CASSQDLPYEQYF. The CDR3 bases are TGTGCCAGCAGCCAAGATCTTCCCTACGAGCAGTACTTC. This rearrangement joins TRBV3-1 to TRBJ2-7, with D uncertain. V lost 0 bases and J 2 bases, leaving 5 bases between the germline ends. CDR3 length: 13 residues. The germline V gene has CDR1 LGHDT and CDR2 YNNKEL (reference sequence).

A single count supports this clonotype. This chain joins TRBV19 and TRBJ2-5; D is perhaps TRBD2 (6 bases). Between the trimmed V and J ends, which lost 2 bases and 2 bases, there was a span of 15 bases. This CDR3 has 16 residues. CDR1 LNHDA and CDR2 SQIVND come from the germline V gene (reference sequence). The CDR3 is CASSIPSGDNQETQYF. The CDR3 DNA follows: TGTGCCAGTAGTATACCCTCGGGAGATAATCAAGAGACCCAGTACTTC.

Notes on this clonotype: Here the CDR3 omits its conserved ending phenylalanine or tryptophan, so a read error is the likely source. The DNA is omitted, as the CDR3 cannot be located on it reliably, and the CDR3 follows TCRdb's listing. The J gene is TRBJ2-6, the V gene TRBV20-1; TRBD1, as called in the table, went unchecked against the DNA. In germline, CDR1 is DFQATT, CDR2 SNEGSKA (reference sequence). The CDR3 adds up to 15 amino acids, both ends counted. The CDR3 loop is CSALRTGTGANVLTL.

The table lists this clonotype with many counts. The chain uses TRBV19 and TRBJ1-2; D gene ambiguous. The CDR3 runs to 13 residues. The ends were cut back, 3 bases at V and 6 bases at J, with 11 bases in the middle. CDR1 LNHDA and CDR2 SQIVND come from the germline V gene (reference sequence). The CDR3 region is CASSIVGVDGYTF. Written as DNA, the CDR3 is TGTGCCAGTAGTATCGTCGGAGTCGATGGCTACACCTTC.

The table lists this clonotype with many counts. The chain couples TRBV13 to TRBJ2-2; 9 bases line up with TRBD2. The CDR3 has 15 amino acids. Germline V gives CDR1 PRHDT, CDR2 FYEKMQ (reference sequence). J gave up 7 bases and V 4 bases, and 7 bases lay outside the gene matches. The CDR3 DNA sequence: TGTGCCAGCAGCTACGCGGGAGGGCCGGACGGGGAGCTGTTTTTT. This codes for CASSYAGGPDGELFF.

This clonotype was observed at least ten times. V usage is TRBV30 and J usage is TRBJ1-2; D not certain. The CDR3 contains 13 residues. Trimming cost V 0 bases and J 4 bases, with 9 bases left between them. CDR1 is GTSNPN, CDR2 SVGIG, per germline (reference sequence). The CDR3 DNA is TGTGCCTGGAGTGTACAAGGACCCTATGGCTACACCTTC. Amino acids: CAWSVQGPYGYTF. Full variable domain (missing parts from reference TRBV30 and TRBJ1-2): SQTIHQWPATLVQPVGSPLSLECTVEGTSNPNLYWYRQAAGRGLQLLFYSVGIGQISSEVPQNLSASRPQDRQFILSSKKLLLSDSGFYLCAWSVQGPYGYTFGSGTRLTVV.

This chain uses TRBV15 with TRBJ1-5, with TRBD1 identical over 9 bases. This CDR3 has 16 residues. Trimming took 1 base from V and 4 from J; bases not matched to a gene: 5. Germline V lookup: CDR1 LNHNV, CDR2 YYDKDF (reference sequence). For the CDR3, the DNA is TGTGCCACCAGCAGAGTGCTCGGGACAGGGAATCAGCCCCAGCATTTT. It translates to CATSRVLGTGNQPQHF.

In its sample, this clonotype was seen many times. This chain uses TRBV10-3 with TRBJ2-7, with 9 bases lining up with TRBD2. Germline V gene sequence: CDR1 ENHRY, CDR2 SYGVKD. This CDR3 contains 14 residues. J gave up 6 bases and V 7 bases, and 10 bases lay outside the gene matches. The CDR3 DNA sequence: TGTGCCATCAATAAAGGGACTAGCAGCGGCGAGCAGTACTTC. This codes for CAINKGTSSGEQYF.

The table lists this clonotype with many counts. This chain connects TRBV28 to TRBJ2-2; 12 positions agree with TRBD2. Losses at the gene ends were 5 bases for V and 3 bases for J; bases not matched to a gene: 4. Germline values: CDR1 MDHEN, CDR2 SYDVKM. The length of the CDR3 is 16 residues. The CDR3 DNA follows: TGTGCCAGCAGTCCGAGACTAGCGGGAGACACCGGGGAGCTGTTTTTT. As protein: CASSPRLAGDTGELFF.

V and J are TRBV28 and TRBJ2-7; a weak D match, TRBD1 (5 bases). Germline V gene lookup returns CDR1 MDHEN and CDR2 SYDVKM. V was cut by 3 bases and J by 6 bases, with 9 bases left in between. The CDR3 is made up of 12 amino acids. The CDR3 loop reads CASSFLGPEQYF. The CDR3 nucleotides are TGTGCCAGCAGTTTTCTGGGGCCCGAGCAGTACTTC.

The chain has TRBV9 and TRBJ2-2; D is tentatively TRBD1 or TRBD2 (5 bases each). Looked up from germline, CDR1 is SGDLS and CDR2 is YYNGEE. This CDR3 region has 16 residues. The V and J ends lost 0 bases and 4 bases respectively, with 13 bases between them. The CDR3 region is CASSVVDSGSTGELFF. The DNA for the CDR3 is TGTGCCAGCAGCGTAGTTGATTCAGGGAGCACCGGGGAGCTGTTTTTT.

This clonotype was seen many times. A much larger clone lies a single base off, so this may be a read error. J is TRBJ1-6 and V is TRBV2, with 8 bases identical to TRBD1. The CDR3 consists of 15 residues. Germline loops: CDR1 SNHLY, CDR2 FYNNEI. CDR3: CARRQGTMDNSHLHF. In DNA, the CDR3 is TGTGCCAGGCGACAGGGGACAATGGATAATTCACACCTCCACTTT. Together with reference TRBV2 and TRBJ1-6, the CDR3 gives the full variable domain: EPEVTQTPSHQVTQMGQEVILRCVPISNHLYFYWYRQILGQKVEFLVSFYNNEISEKSEIFDDQFSVERPDGSNFTLKIRSTKLEDSAMYFCARRQGTMDNSHLHFGNGTRLTVT.

The V gene is TRBV7-2, the J gene TRBJ2-3; D possibly corresponds to TRBD1 (6 bases). The CDR3 covers 18 residues. V lost 5 bases and J 2 bases, leaving 23 bases between the germline ends. The germline CDR1 and CDR2 sequences are SGHTA and FQGNSA. CDR3 sequence reads: CASSPDRPGPIPTDTQYF. CDR3 bases: TGTGCCAGCAGCCCCGACAGGCCGGGGCCGATCCCCACAGATACGCAGTATTTT.

This clonotype was seen repeatedly, ten times or more. This chain links TRBV4-1 with TRBJ2-2; possible D gene TRBD1, 6 bases. The CDR3 runs to 14 residues. Germline CDR1 MGHRA, CDR2 YSYEKL. Deletions cut 2 bases from V and 6 bases from J, with 10 bases between. In DNA, the CDR3 is TGCGCCAGCAGCCAACTGGACAGATCCGGGGAGCTGTTTTTT. It yields the protein CASSQLDRSGELFF.

In its sample, this clonotype was seen many times. V and J are TRBV10-3 and TRBJ1-1; D perhaps matches TRBD1 (5 bases). Per germline, CDR1 ENHRY and CDR2 SYGVKD. The CDR3 runs to 13 residues. Trimming shortened V by 6 bases and J by 1 base, and 9 bases separated the two germline ends. CDR3 amino acids: CAIRGTGNTEAFF. The CDR3 DNA follows: TGTGCCATCAGGGGCACAGGGAACACTGAAGCTTTCTTT.

This clonotype has at least ten counts. The chain employs TRBV11-2 and TRBJ1-1, with no clear D. The V gene lost 5 bases and the J gene lost 6 bases, with 10 bases spanning the gap. Germline CDR1 is SGHAT and CDR2 is FQNNGV. There are 12 residues in the CDR3. The CDR3 region has the DNA TGTGCCAGCAGCGGAAATCGGGCTGAAGCTTTCTTT. This gives the protein CASSGNRAEAFF.

This clonotype was detected ten times or more. CDR3 sequence reads: CASSIEDRGPIAQHF. The CDR3 bases are TGTGCCAGTAGTATAGAGGACAGGGGGCCCATAGCCCAGCATTTT. The V gene is TRBV19, the J gene TRBJ1-5, with 11 bases lining up with TRBD1. Germline values: CDR1 LNHDA, CDR2 SQIVND (reference sequence). The CDR3 loop spans 15 amino acids. Losses at the gene ends were 0 bases for V and 11 bases for J; bases not matched to a gene: 6.

The genes are TRBV20-1 and TRBJ2-2; TRBD1 agrees at 11 bases. V was pared by 0 bases and J by 2 bases, with 5 bases of the junction left unmatched. This CDR3 comprises 17 residues. Germline-derived CDR1 and CDR2 are DFQATT and SNEGSKA (reference sequence). As DNA, the CDR3 is TGCAGTGCTAGAGATGGAGGACAGGGGGCAAACACCGGGGAGCTGTTTTTT. It yields the protein CSARDGGQGANTGELFF.

This clonotype came up many times. The chain links TRBV12-3 or TRBV12-4 to TRBJ2-3, with D tentatively TRBD1 or TRBD2 (5 bases each). Trimming stripped 6 bases from V and 3 bases from J, with 16 bases between. This CDR3 has 15 amino acids. The chain's CDR3 is CASSTIRDGTDTQYF. CDR3 nucleotide sequence: TGTGCCAGCAGCACTATCAGGGACGGTACAGATACGCAGTATTTT.

This clonotype has at least ten counts. The chain carries TRBV7-9 and TRBJ2-5, with D hard to call. Trimming removed 1 base from V and 3 bases from J, with 9 bases in between. Germline V gene data show CDR1 as SEHNR and CDR2 as FQNEAQ (reference sequence). CDR3 size: 14 residues. The CDR3 loop is CASSLGARKETQYF. The CDR3 DNA is TGTGCCAGCAGCTTAGGCGCTAGAAAAGAGACCCAGTACTTC.